Listed here are 10 T cell receptor beta chains from one sample, sequenced in a study of blood T cell repertoires in COVID-19. The table came from immunoSEQ multiplex PCR; TCRdb's copy has only in-frame clones and leaves some out. Among approximately 200,000 clones, 86% were seen once, and the ten largest hold over 7.5%. Input material: PBMCs or T cells enriched from blood (not recorded which). The source of these receptors is a woman in her thirties who had recovered from COVID-19.

The CDR3 DNA reads as TGTGCCAGCAGCTCCACGACTACTAGCGGGAGGGCCCATGAGCAGTTCTTC. Residues: CASSSTTTSGRAHEQFF. V gene TRBV7-6 combines with J gene TRBJ2-1; 13 nucleotides agree with TRBD2. The germline gives CDR1 SGHVS, CDR2 FNYEAQ. The V segment lost 4 bases and the J segment 8 bases; nucleotides outside the gene matches: 11. This CDR3 region has 17 residues.

This chain uses TRBV24-1 with TRBJ2-1, with 8 bases aligning to TRBD1. This CDR3 spans 16 amino acids. V lost 3 bases and J lost 4; bases outside the gene matches: 7. In germline, CDR1 is KGHDR, CDR2 SFDVKD. The CDR3: CATSDPATGDYNEQFF. The CDR3, as DNA: TGTGCCACCAGTGATCCCGCGACAGGGGATTACAATGAGCAGTTCTTC.

This clone was observed a handful of times. The chain is built from TRBV3-1 (or the pseudogene TRBV3-2) and TRBJ2-7, with D hard to call. V lost 3 bases and J lost 2, with 2 bases in between. The CDR3 is 11 amino acids. The germline CDR1 and CDR2 sequences are LGHDT and YNNKEL (reference sequence). The CDR3 reads CASSHAYEQYF. The CDR3 DNA reads as TGTGCCAGCAGCCACGCCTACGAGCAGTACTTC.

This chain joins TRBV27 and TRBJ2-3; the D is unclear. Trimming stripped 7 bases from V and 2 bases from J, with 13 bases between. Germline V gene sequence: CDR1 MNHEY, CDR2 SMNVEV (reference sequence). The CDR3 spans 14 residues. The CDR3 DNA reads TGTGCCAGCAATCGGCGAGACTTCACAGATACGCAGTATTTT. It is translated as CASNRRDFTDTQYF.

The rearrangement links TRBV23-1 to TRBJ1-1; D might be TRBD1 (6 bases). TRBV23-1 is assigned to the ORF class and has an uncertain function. The V end lost 2 bases, the J end lost 1 base, and 11 bases lay between the germline ends. CDR3 length equals 15 residues. The CDR3 sequence: CASSQPQGPNTEAFF. Here the CDR3 DNA reads TGCGCCAGCAGTCAACCACAGGGTCCGAACACTGAAGCTTTCTTT.

The chain is built from TRBV11-2 and TRBJ2-5; a weak D match, TRBD2 (6 bases). CDR1 and CDR2 (germline): SGHAT, FQNNGV. CDR3 length equals 13 residues. Trimming removed 5 bases at V and 3 bases at J, with 10 bases between. This CDR3 reads CASSIPGEETQYF. In nucleotides, the CDR3 is TGTGCCAGCAGCATTCCGGGGGAAGAGACCCAGTACTTC. The full variable domain, in which reference TRBV11-2 and TRBJ2-5 provide the parts outside the CDR3, is EAGVAQSPRYKIIEKRQSVAFWCNPISGHATLYWYQQILGQGPKLLIQFQNNGVVDDSQLPKDRFSAERLKGVDSTLKIQPAKLEDSAVYLCASSIPGEETQYFGPGTRLLVL.

J is TRBJ2-7 and V is TRBV7-2; D is perhaps TRBD1 (6 bases). This CDR3 has 14 residues. CDR1 is SGHTA, CDR2 FQGNSA, per germline. The V end lost 4 bases, the J end lost 1 base, and 11 bases lay between the germline ends. CDR3 in DNA: TGTGCCAGCAGCTCGGACAGTAGTTCCTACGAGCAGTACTTC. Translation gives CASSSDSSSYEQYF.

This clone was detected only once. This rearrangement joins TRBV4-1 to TRBJ2-7; D is uncertain. CDR3 length: 12 amino acids. CDR1 MGHRA and CDR2 YSYEKL come from the germline V gene. V gave up 0 bases and J gave up 2 bases, with 2 bases separating them. The CDR3 sequence is CASSQDTYEQYF. CDR3 DNA sequence: TGCGCCAGCAGCCAAGACACCTACGAGCAGTACTTC.

V usage is TRBV6-5 and J usage is TRBJ1-1, with 10 positions matching TRBD1. Germline lookup yields CDR1 MNHEY and CDR2 SVGAGI. This CDR3 has 13 amino acids. The V and J ends lost 6 bases and 7 bases, in that order; junction bases with no gene match: 5. DNA of the CDR3: TGTGCCAGCAGGGAGGGACAGGGGTTTGAAGCTTTCTTT. It is translated as CASREGQGFEAFF.

The chain couples TRBV7-9 to TRBJ2-1; D may be TRBD1 (6 bases). The V end was cut by 7 bases, the J end by 6 bases, with 19 bases between. CDR1 and CDR2 from the germline V gene are SEHNR and FQNEAQ (reference sequence). The CDR3 totals 15 residues. DNA for the CDR3: TGTGCCAGCATTCTCGACAGGACCGCGGTCAATGAGCAGTTCTTC. It encodes CASILDRTAVNEQFF. The variable domain in full, with the rest retrieved from reference TRBV7-9 and TRBJ2-1, is DTGVSQNPRHKITKRGQNVTFRCDPISEHNRLYWYRQTLGQGPEFLTYFQNEAQLEKSRLLSDRFSAERPKGSFSTLEIQRTEQGDSAMYLCASILDRTAVNEQFFGPGTRLTVL.